This T cell receptor (beta chain) was sequenced in a study of blood T cell repertoires in COVID-19. Germline V gene sequence: CDR1 MGHRA, CDR2 YSYEKL. Trimming removed 5 bases from V and 0 bases from J; junction bases left unmatched: 7. The CDR3 sequence is 17 residues long. Profiling relied on immunoSEQ multiplex PCR, and the TCRdb table lists in-frame clones only, not all of them. The data contain 75,000 to 90,000 clones, 80% of them singletons. Sequenced material: peripheral blood. The receptor's source is a woman aged 70-85 years with acute or convalescent COVID-19. V usage is TRBV4-1 and J usage is TRBJ2-6, with 7 bases aligning to TRBD1. CDR3 loop: CASSLGQASSGANVLTF. CDR3 nucleotide sequence: TGCGCCAGCAGCTTAGGACAGGCCAGCTCTGGGGCCAACGTCCTGACTTTC.